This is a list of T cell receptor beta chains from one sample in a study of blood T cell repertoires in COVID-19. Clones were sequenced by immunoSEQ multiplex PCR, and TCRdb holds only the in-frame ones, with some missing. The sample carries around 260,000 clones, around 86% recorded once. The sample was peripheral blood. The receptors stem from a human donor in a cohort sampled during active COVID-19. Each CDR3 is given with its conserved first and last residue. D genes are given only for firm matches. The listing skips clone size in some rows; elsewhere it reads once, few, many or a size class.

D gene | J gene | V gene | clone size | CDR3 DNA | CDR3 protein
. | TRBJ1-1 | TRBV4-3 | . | TGCGCCAGCAGCCAAGATGAGGCACAGAACACTGAAGCTTTCTTT | CASSQDEAQNTEAFF
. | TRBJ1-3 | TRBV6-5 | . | TGTGCCAGTAGGCCGGACAGATATGTCGGAAACACCATATATTTT | CASRPDRYVGNTIYF
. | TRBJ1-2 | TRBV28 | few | TGTGCCAGCATTTCTATAGTAACTGGCTACACCTTC | CASISIVTGYTF
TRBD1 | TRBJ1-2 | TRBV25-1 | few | TGTGCCAGCAGGGGGACAGGGAATAATGGCTACACCTTC | CASRGTGNNGYTF
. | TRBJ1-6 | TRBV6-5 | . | TGTGCCAGCAGTTACAGGATAGGCCAGGCGTCCCTCCACTTT | CASSYRIGQASLHF
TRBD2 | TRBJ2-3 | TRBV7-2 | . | TGTGCCAGCAGCTTAGCGGAGACTAGCTCAGATACGCAGTATTTT | CASSLAETSSDTQYF
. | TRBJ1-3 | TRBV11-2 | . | TGTGCCAGCAGCCCGGGGTTCTCTGGAAACACCATATATTTT | CASSPGFSGNTIYF
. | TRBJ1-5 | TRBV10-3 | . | TGTGCCACCACAGGAGGGGCCGGCAATCAGCCCCAGCATTTT | CATTGGAGNQPQHF
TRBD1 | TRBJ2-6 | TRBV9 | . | TGTGCCAGCAGCGAGACAGGGGGTGGGGCCAACGTCCTGACTTTC | CASSETGGGANVLTF
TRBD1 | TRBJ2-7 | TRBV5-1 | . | TGCGCCAGCAGCTTGGCCAGGACAGGGGCCTACGAGCAGTACTTC | CASSLARTGAYEQYF
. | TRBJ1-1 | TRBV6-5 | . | TGTGCATACAGGGCGAACACTGAAGCTTTCTTT | CAYRANTEAFF
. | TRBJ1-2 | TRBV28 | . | TGTGCCAGCAGTTTGGGGGGGAATGGGTATGGCTACACCTTC | CASSLGGNGYGYTF
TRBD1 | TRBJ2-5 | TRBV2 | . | TGTGCCAGCAGTGTTGAGACAGGGAACGGAGAGACCCAGTACTTC | CASSVETGNGETQYF
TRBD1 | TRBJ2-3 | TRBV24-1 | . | TGTGCCACCAGTGACCCCTCGGGACAGGGGGTAGATACGCAGTATTTT | CATSDPSGQGVDTQYF
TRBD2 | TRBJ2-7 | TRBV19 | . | TGTGCCAGTAGTATTGGACTAGCGGGAGAGGGCGAGCAGTACTTC | CASSIGLAGEGEQYF
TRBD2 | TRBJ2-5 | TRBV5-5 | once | TGTGCCAGCAGCTTGTTCGGGGGGGCTAGGATTCAAGAGACCCAGTACTTC | CASSLFGGARIQETQYF
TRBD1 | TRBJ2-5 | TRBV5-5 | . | TGTGCCAGCAGCAGTACAGGGGAGGAGACCCAGTACTTC | CASSSTGEETQYF
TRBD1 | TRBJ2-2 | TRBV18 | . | TGTGCCAGCTCACCACGGGACAGGCCCACCGGGGAGCTGTTTTTT | CASSPRDRPTGELFF
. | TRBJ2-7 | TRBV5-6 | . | TGTGCCAGCAGCTTGTTCGGGAGCGGCGAGCAGTACTTC | CASSLFGSGEQYF
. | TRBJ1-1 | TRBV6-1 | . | TGTGCCAGCAGTGAACGTTCGGGGAACACTGAAGCTTTCTTT | CASSERSGNTEAFF
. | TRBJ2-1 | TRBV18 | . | TGTGCCAGCTCACCGGTGAACCCCGCCAGTTTGGATGAGCAGTTCTTC | CASSPVNPASLDEQFF
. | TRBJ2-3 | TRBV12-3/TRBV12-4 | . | TGTGCCAGCAGTTTAGGGAGTTCAGATACGCAGTATTTT | CASSLGSSDTQYF
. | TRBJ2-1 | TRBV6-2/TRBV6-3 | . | TGTGCCAGCAGTCGCCCTCGCGGGACGGGGAATGAGCAGTTCTTC | CASSRPRGTGNEQFF
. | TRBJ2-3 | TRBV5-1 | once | TGCGCCAGCAGTCCGGGAAATAACGCAGATACGCAGTATTTT | CASSPGNNADTQYF
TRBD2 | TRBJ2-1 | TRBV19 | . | TGTGGCAGCTCTAGCGGGTATACCTACAATGAGCAGTTCTTC | CGSSSGYTYNEQFF
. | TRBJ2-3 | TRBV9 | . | TGTGCCAGCAGCGTGACTTCCGGCCGCACAGATACGCAGTATTTT | CASSVTSGRTDTQYF
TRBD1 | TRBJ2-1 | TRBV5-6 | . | TGTGCCAGCAGCACGACGCGGGAATCCTCCGGGACAGGAAAGATAGCGCAGTTCTTC | CASSTTRESSGTGKIAQFF
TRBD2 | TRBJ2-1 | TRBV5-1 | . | TGCGCCAGCAGCTTAACTAGCGGGCCCTACAATGAGCAGTTCTTC | CASSLTSGPYNEQFF
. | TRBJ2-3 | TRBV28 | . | TGTGCCAGCAACCGGTTGCGCACAGATACGCAGTATTTT | CASNRLRTDTQYF
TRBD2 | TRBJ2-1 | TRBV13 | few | TGTGCCAGCAGCCGGCGGGAGGGCGGGAGACGCTCCTACAATGAGCAGTTCTTC | CASSRREGGRRSYNEQFF
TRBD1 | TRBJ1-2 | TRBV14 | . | TGTGCCAGCAGCCAAGATCTCAGGGGGCCGAATGGCTACACCTTC | CASSQDLRGPNGYTF
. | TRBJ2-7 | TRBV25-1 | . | TGTGCCAGCAGTGACCAGGGGTTAGGCTACGAGCAGTACTTC | CASSDQGLGYEQYF
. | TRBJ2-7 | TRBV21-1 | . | TGTGCCAGCAATGAGTGTGGCGGGCGGACGGGAAATACCTACGAGCAGTACTTC | CASNECGGRTGNTYEQYF
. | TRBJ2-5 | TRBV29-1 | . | TGCAGCGCCGCGGAGGGGGGGAGGAAGACCCAGTACTTC | CSAAEGGRKTQYF
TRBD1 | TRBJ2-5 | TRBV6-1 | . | TGTGCCAGCAGTGAACAGGGGGCGATTGAGACCCAGTACTTC | CASSEQGAIETQYF
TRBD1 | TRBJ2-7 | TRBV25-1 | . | TGTGCCAGCAGTAGTGAACGGGACAGGAATACCTACGAGCAGTACTTC | CASSSERDRNTYEQYF
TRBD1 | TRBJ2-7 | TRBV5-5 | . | TGTGCCAGCAGCGGGCTACGGGCAGGGGGAAGCGAGCAGTACTTC | CASSGLRAGGSEQYF
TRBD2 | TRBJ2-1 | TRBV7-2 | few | TGTGCCAGCAGCTTACAGGGACTAGCTAATGAGCAGTTCTTC | CASSLQGLANEQFF